These T cell receptor beta chains were read from a single sample in a study of blood T cells in healthy people across ages. From the 5' RACE reads, TCRdb called clonotypes with MiXCR, one entry per CDR3 protein. The sample includes about 1,000,000 distinct CDR3 sequences, under 45% of them seen just once. The sequencing input was blood. These receptor sequences come from a woman aged 60-70 years in good health. Both conserved end residues are part of each CDR3. A D gene is named only where the DNA matches it firmly. Clone size, where shown, is once, few, many, or a class for clones that have expanded.

D gene,clone size,V gene,J gene,CDR3 DNA,CDR3 protein
TRBD2,few,TRBV2,TRBJ2-3,TGTGCCAGCAGCGGGACTAGCGGGAGTGATCGCACAGATACGCAGTATTTT,CASSGTSGSDRTDTQYF
.,few,TRBV20-1,TRBJ2-7,TGCAGTGCTTCGCTTCCCACCCCGGGCGAGCAGTACTTC,CSASLPTPGEQYF
TRBD1,.,TRBV27,TRBJ2-5,TGTGCCAGCAGGGACAGGGGAAAGGGGGAGACCCAGTACTTC,CASRDRGKGETQYF
TRBD1,few,TRBV4-1,TRBJ2-1,TGCGCCAGCAGCCAAGCGTGGACAGGGTACAATGAGCAGTTCTTC,CASSQAWTGYNEQFF
TRBD2,.,TRBV7-2,TRBJ2-1,TGTGCCAGCAGCTTAGAGGCTAGCGGGACTGGTGAGCAGTTCTTC,CASSLEASGTGEQFF
.,few,TRBV12-3/TRBV12-4,TRBJ2-5,TGTGCCAGCAGACCGGGACCGACGGGGCGTCAAGAGACCCAGTACTTC,CASRPGPTGRQETQYF
.,.,TRBV10-3,TRBJ2-3,TGTGCCATCAGTATGGGGGCGATAAGCACAGATACGCAGTATTTT,CAISMGAISTDTQYF
.,.,TRBV12-3/TRBV12-4,TRBJ2-7,TGTGCCAGCAGCATAACGGAGGAGCAGTACTTC,CASSITEEQYF
.,.,TRBV20-1,TRBJ1-1,TGCAGTGTTAGCGATAATATAAACACTGAAGCTTTCTTT,CSVSDNINTEAFF
TRBD1,.,TRBV20-1,TRBJ2-7,TGCAGTGCTAGTGGGACAGGGATCGTTGAAGAGCAGTACTTC,CSASGTGIVEEQYF
.,.,TRBV11-2,TRBJ2-3,TGTGCCAGCAGCCTAGATCGGTCTAGGTCTACGCAGTATTTT,CASSLDRSRSTQYF
.,few,TRBV2,TRBJ2-1,TGTGCCAGCAGTGAAGCGGGAGTGGGCAATGAGCAGTTCTTC,CASSEAGVGNEQFF
.,.,TRBV4-1,TRBJ1-1,TGCGCCAGCAGCCAGCCTGAGGGGACTGAAGCTTTCTTT,CASSQPEGTEAFF
.,.,TRBV7-9,TRBJ2-1,TGTGCCAGCAGCCCGCTACCCACGAATGAGCAGTTCTTC,CASSPLPTNEQFF
.,.,TRBV5-1,TRBJ2-2,TGCGCCAGCAGCCGCCCACCGAACACCGGGGAGCTGTTTTTT,CASSRPPNTGELFF
.,many,TRBV29-1,TRBJ2-6,TGCAGCACTAGGATGGGAGGTGGGGCCAACGTCCTGACTTTC,CSTRMGGGANVLTF
.,.,TRBV7-2,TRBJ2-2,TGTGCCAGCAGCTTCGAGGGAGGAGGCACCGGGGAGCTGTTTTTT,CASSFEGGGTGELFF
.,.,TRBV12-5,TRBJ1-2,TGTGCTAGTGTACCGCCTTCGTTGGATGGCTACACCTTC,CASVPPSLDGYTF
.,.,TRBV13,TRBJ1-4,TGTGCCAGCAGCTTACATGTCGGGGAACGTAATGAAAAACTGTTTTTT,CASSLHVGERNEKLFF
.,.,TRBV6-5,TRBJ2-7,TGTGCCAGCAGTTACTGCCCCGACAGGCTACTCTCCTACGAGCAGTACTTC,CASSYCPDRLLSYEQYF
.,few,TRBV2,TRBJ2-5,TGTGCCAGCACTTTAAGAGGGATGGAGACCCAGTACTTC,CASTLRGMETQYF
TRBD2,.,TRBV20-1,TRBJ2-3,TGCAGTGCTAGAGGGTTAGCGGGAAGGGCAGATACGCAGTATTTT,CSARGLAGRADTQYF
.,many,TRBV11-3,TRBJ2-5,TGTGCCAGCAGCCGAGGTGGGAACCAAGAGACCCAGTACTTC,CASSRGGNQETQYF
.,.,TRBV3-1,TRBJ2-4,TGTGCCAGCAGCCCTCACGTAGTAAGCACGGAGCAGTACTTC,CASSPHVVSTEQYF
.,.,TRBV7-2,TRBJ2-1,TGTGCCAGCAGCTTCGGGACAAGGAGCGGCACCCCTTTCAATGAGCAGTTCTTC,CASSFGTRSGTPFNEQFF
.,.,TRBV27,TRBJ2-5,TGTGCCAGCAGTTTAGGGGCAGGCCCCAATGAGCAGTACTTC,CASSLGAGPNEQYF
TRBD1,.,TRBV12-3/TRBV12-4,TRBJ1-4,TGTGCCAGCACCCTTGGGACAGGGCTCAATGAAAAACTGTTTTTT,CASTLGTGLNEKLFF
TRBD1,.,TRBV5-1,TRBJ2-7,TGCGCCAGCAGCTTAGGGGCTGGACAGGGGGCGAACGAGCAGTACTTC,CASSLGAGQGANEQYF
.,.,TRBV7-8,TRBJ1-5,TGTGCCAGCAACGCCCTCGGTAGCAATCAGCCCCAGCATTTT,CASNALGSNQPQHF
.,.,TRBV11-1,TRBJ1-2,TGTGCCAGCAGCCAGGGGATTCTCTATGGCTACACCTTC,CASSQGILYGYTF
.,few,TRBV3-1,TRBJ2-5,TGTGCCAGCAGCCAAGATTCCGGGGCGGAGACCCAGTACTTC,CASSQDSGAETQYF
TRBD2,.,TRBV6-4,TRBJ2-1,TGTGCCGGCAGTGACGCGCGGGGGGTGTACAATGAGCAGTTCTTC,CAGSDARGVYNEQFF
TRBD2,few,TRBV7-9,TRBJ2-1,TGTGCCAGCAGCCCTAGCGGGAGGGCCCCGAATGAGCAGTTCTTC,CASSPSGRAPNEQFF
.,few,TRBV20-1,TRBJ2-1,TGCAGTGCTAGTAGGCGACCTGACTTACAGTTCTTC,CSASRRPDLQFF
.,few,TRBV20-1,TRBJ2-5,TGCAGTGCTTCGGGAGTCGGAGAGACCCAGTACTTC,CSASGVGETQYF
.,.,TRBV20-1,TRBJ2-7,TGCAGTGCTAGGGAGAATTCTGGCGAGCAGTACTTC,CSARENSGEQYF
.,few,TRBV10-3,TRBJ2-5,TGTGCCATCAGTGAGTCAACGACAGGACAGACCCAGTACTTC,CAISESTTGQTQYF
.,.,TRBV28,TRBJ1-2,TGTGCCAGCAGGGGAGGGGATCGCTATGGCTACACCTTC,CASRGGDRYGYTF
.,.,TRBV9,TRBJ2-3,TGTGCCAGCAGCCACCAGGGGAGTCCCACAGATACGCAGTATTTT,CASSHQGSPTDTQYF
.,.,TRBV9,TRBJ2-3,TGTGCCAGCAACGACAAGGGGCTTTTCACAGATACGCAGTATTTT,CASNDKGLFTDTQYF
.,few,TRBV20-1,TRBJ2-1,TGCAGTGCTAGAGATAGGGACTTTCAGTTCTTC,CSARDRDFQFF
.,once,TRBV7-9,TRBJ2-7,TGTGCCAGCATCCCCCCAGGGCGGGATGAGCAGTACTTC,CASIPPGRDEQYF
TRBD1,.,TRBV20-1,TRBJ2-1,TGCAGTGCTGGAGGACAGGGGGTCAATGAGCAGTTCTTC,CSAGGQGVNEQFF
TRBD1,.,TRBV12-3/TRBV12-4,TRBJ2-7,TGTGCCAGCACCAGGACAGGGGGGCTCTCCTACGAGCAGTACTTC,CASTRTGGLSYEQYF
.,.,TRBV29-1,TRBJ2-7,TGCAGCGTTTATCAGGGATTCGTCCACGAGCAGTACTTC,CSVYQGFVHEQYF
.,few,TRBV27,TRBJ2-1,TGTGCCAGCAGTCCGGGACCCGTCGGTGAGCAGTTCTTC,CASSPGPVGEQFF
.,.,TRBV7-2,TRBJ2-6,TGTGCCAGCAGCTTAGCGCCCCTGGGCGGGACTGGGGCCAACGTCCTGACTTTC,CASSLAPLGGTGANVLTF
TRBD2,.,TRBV5-6,TRBJ2-3,TGTGCCAGCAGCTTGGAGCGGGGGTTCGTGGCGGCGGATGCGCAGTATTTT,CASSLERGFVAADAQYF
.,.,TRBV6-5,TRBJ1-1,TGTGCCAGCAGGCTTATCAGGAACACTGAAGCTTTCTTT,CASRLIRNTEAFF
TRBD2,few,TRBV6-6,TRBJ2-5,TGTGCCAGCAGCCTGGGAGGGGTGCCCCAAGAGACCCAGTACTTC,CASSLGGVPQETQYF
TRBD2,once,TRBV12-3/TRBV12-4,TRBJ2-7,TGTGCCAGCAGTTTAGCACAACTGAGCGGGAGAGCAAACGAGCAGTACTTC,CASSLAQLSGRANEQYF